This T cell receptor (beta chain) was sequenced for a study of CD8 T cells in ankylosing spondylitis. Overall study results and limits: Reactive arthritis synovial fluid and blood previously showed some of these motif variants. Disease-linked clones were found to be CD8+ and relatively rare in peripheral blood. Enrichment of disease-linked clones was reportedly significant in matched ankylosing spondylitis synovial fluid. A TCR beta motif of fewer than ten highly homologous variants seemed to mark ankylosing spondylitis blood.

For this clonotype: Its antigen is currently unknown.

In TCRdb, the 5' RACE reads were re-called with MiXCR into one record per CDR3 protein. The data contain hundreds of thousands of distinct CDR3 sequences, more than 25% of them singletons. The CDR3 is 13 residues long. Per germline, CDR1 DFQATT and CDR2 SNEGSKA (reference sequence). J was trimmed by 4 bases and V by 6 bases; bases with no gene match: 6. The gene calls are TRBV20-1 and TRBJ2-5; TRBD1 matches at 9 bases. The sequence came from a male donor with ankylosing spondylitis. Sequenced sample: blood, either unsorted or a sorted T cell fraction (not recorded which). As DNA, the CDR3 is TGCAGTGCACCCCGGACAGGGGCAGAGACCCAGTACTTC. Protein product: CSAPRTGAETQYF.